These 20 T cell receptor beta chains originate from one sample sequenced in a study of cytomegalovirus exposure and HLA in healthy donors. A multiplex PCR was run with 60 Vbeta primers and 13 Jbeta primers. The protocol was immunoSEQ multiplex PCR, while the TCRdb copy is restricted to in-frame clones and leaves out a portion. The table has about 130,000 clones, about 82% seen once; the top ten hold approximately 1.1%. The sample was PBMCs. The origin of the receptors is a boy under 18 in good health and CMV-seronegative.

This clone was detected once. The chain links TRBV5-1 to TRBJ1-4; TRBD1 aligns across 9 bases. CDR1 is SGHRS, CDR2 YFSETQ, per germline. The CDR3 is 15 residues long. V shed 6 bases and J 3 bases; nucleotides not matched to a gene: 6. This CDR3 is CASNGQGTSNEKLFF. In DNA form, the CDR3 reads TGCGCCAGCAATGGACAGGGGACCTCTAATGAAAAACTGTTTTTT.

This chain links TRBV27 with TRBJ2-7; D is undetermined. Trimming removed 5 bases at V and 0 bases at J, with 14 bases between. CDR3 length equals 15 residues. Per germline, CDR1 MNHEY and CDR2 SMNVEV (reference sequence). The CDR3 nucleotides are TGTGCCAGCAGTCCCCTTCCCGGGTACTCCTACGAGCAGTACTTC. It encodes CASSPLPGYSYEQYF.

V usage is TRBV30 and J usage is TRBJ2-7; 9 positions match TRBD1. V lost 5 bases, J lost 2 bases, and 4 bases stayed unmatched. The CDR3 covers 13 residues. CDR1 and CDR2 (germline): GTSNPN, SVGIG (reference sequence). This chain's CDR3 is CAWGRDRAYEQYF. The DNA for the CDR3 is TGTGCCTGGGGCCGGGACAGGGCCTACGAGCAGTACTTC.

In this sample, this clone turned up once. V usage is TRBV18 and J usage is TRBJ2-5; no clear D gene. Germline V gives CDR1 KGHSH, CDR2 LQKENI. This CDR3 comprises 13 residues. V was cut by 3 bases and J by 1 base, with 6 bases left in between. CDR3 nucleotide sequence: TGTGCCAGCTCACCGCGATCCCAAGAGACCCAGTACTTC. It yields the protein CASSPRSQETQYF.

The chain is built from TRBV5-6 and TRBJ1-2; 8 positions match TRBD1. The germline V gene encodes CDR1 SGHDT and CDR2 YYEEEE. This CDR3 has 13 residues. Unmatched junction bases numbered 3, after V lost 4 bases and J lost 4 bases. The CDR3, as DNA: TGTGCCAGCAGCCCTGACAGGGGCTATGGCTACACCTTC. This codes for CASSPDRGYGYTF.

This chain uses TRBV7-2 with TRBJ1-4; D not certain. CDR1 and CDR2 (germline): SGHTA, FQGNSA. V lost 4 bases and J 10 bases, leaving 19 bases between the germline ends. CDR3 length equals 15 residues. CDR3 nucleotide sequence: TGTGCCAGCAGCTCACAACAGAGTGAGATGACAAAACTGTTTTTT. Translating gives CASSSQQSEMTKLFF.

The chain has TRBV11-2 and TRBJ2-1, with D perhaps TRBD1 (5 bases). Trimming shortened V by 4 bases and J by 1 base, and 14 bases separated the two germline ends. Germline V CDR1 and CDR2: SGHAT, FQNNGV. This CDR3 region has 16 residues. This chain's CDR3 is CASSSPGFQSYNEQFF. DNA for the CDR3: TGTGCCAGCAGCTCCCCAGGGTTCCAGTCCTACAATGAGCAGTTCTTC.

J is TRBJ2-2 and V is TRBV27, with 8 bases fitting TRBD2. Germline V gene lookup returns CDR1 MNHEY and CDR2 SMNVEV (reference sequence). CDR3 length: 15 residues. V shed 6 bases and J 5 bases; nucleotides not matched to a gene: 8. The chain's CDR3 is CASRPPSGSTGELFF. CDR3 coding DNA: TGTGCCAGCAGGCCCCCGAGCGGGAGTACCGGGGAGCTGTTTTTT.

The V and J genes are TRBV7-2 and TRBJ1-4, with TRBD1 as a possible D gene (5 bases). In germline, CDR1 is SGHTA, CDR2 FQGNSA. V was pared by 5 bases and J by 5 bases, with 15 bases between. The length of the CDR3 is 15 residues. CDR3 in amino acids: CASSQTGDRNEKLFF. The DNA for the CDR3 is TGTGCCAGCAGCCAAACGGGCGACAGAAATGAAAAACTGTTTTTT. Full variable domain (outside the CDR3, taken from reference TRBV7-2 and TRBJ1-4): GAGVSQSPSNKVTEKGKDVELRCDPISGHTALYWYRQSLGQGLEFLIYFQGNSAPDKSGLPSDRFSAERTGGSVSTLTIQRTQQEDSAVYLCASSQTGDRNEKLFFGSGTQLSVL.

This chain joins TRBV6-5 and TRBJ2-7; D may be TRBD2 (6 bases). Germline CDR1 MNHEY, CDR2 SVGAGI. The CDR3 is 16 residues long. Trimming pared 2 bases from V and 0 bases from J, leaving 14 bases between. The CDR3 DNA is TGTGCCAGCAGTTACAGGAGGGCAGGGAGCTCCTACGAGCAGTACTTC. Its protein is CASSYRRAGSSYEQYF.

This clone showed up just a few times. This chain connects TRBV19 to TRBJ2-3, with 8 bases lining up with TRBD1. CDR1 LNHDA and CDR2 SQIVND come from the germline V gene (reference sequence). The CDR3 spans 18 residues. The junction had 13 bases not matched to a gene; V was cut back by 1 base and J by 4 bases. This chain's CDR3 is CASSIALHQGARADTQYF. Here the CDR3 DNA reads TGTGCCAGTAGTATAGCGCTCCATCAGGGGGCTCGCGCAGATACGCAGTATTTT.

CDR3 DNA: TGTGCCTGGAGTGGGCTGTTGCTCACAGATACGCAGTATTTT. Translation gives CAWSGLLLTDTQYF. This rearrangement joins TRBV30 to TRBJ2-3; D is uncertain. The CDR3 totals 14 residues. Trimming removed 1 base from V and 2 bases from J, with 10 bases in between. CDR1 GTSNPN and CDR2 SVGIG come from the germline V gene (reference sequence).

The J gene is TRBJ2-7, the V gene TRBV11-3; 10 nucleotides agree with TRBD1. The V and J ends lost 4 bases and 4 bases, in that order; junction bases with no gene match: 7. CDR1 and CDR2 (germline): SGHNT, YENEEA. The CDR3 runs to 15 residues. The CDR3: CASSSRDRGLYEQYF. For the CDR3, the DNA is TGTGCCAGCAGCTCCCGGGACAGGGGTCTTTACGAGCAGTACTTC.

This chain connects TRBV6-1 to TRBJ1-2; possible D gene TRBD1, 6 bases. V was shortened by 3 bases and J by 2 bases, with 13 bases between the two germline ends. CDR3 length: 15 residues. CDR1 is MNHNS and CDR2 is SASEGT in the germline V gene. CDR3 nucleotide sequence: TGTGCCAGCAGTGACCGACAGGAACGCAACTATGGCTACACCTTC. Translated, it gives CASSDRQERNYGYTF.

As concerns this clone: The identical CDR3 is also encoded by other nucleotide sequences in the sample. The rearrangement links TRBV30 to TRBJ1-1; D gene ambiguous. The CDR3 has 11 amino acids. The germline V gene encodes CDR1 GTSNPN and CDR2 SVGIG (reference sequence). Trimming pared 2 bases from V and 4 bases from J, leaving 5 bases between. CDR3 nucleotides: TGTGCCTGGAGTCGGGGCACTGAAGCTTTCTTT. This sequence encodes CAWSRGTEAFF.

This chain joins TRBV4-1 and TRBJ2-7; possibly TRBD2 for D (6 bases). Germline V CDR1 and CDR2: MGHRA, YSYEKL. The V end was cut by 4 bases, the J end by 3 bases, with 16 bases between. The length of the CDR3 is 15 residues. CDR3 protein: CASSRGRDQIYEQYF. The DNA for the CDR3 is TGCGCCAGCAGCCGAGGGCGGGATCAGATCTACGAGCAGTACTTC.

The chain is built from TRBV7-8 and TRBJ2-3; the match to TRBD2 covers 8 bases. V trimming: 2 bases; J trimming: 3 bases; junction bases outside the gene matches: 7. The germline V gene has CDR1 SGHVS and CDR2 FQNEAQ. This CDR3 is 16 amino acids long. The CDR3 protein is CASSLLFERETDTQYF. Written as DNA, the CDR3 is TGTGCCAGCAGCTTATTGTTCGAGCGGGAGACAGATACGCAGTATTTT.

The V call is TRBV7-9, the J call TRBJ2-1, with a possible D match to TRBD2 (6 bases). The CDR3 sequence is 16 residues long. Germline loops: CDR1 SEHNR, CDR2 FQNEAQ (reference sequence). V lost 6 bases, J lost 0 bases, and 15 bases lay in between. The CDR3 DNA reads TGTGCCAGCAGTCCTCTAGCGACAAGCTCCTACAATGAGCAGTTCTTC. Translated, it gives CASSPLATSSYNEQFF.

CDR3 sequence: CASRATDDYEQYF. In DNA, the CDR3 is TGTGCCAGCAGGGCGACTGATGACTACGAGCAGTACTTC. This sequence joins TRBV6-1 and TRBJ2-7, with unresolved D. Looked up from germline, CDR1 is MNHNS and CDR2 is SASEGT. V was shortened by 6 bases and J by 3 bases, with 12 bases between the two germline ends. The CDR3 contains 13 residues.

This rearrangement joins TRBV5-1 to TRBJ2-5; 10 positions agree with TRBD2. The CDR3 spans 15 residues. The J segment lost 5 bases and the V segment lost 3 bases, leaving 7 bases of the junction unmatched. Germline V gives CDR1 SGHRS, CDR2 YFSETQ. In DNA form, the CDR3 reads TGCGCCAGCAGCTCGGCTAGCGGGGGCCGGGAGACCCAGTACTTC. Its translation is CASSSASGGRETQYF.